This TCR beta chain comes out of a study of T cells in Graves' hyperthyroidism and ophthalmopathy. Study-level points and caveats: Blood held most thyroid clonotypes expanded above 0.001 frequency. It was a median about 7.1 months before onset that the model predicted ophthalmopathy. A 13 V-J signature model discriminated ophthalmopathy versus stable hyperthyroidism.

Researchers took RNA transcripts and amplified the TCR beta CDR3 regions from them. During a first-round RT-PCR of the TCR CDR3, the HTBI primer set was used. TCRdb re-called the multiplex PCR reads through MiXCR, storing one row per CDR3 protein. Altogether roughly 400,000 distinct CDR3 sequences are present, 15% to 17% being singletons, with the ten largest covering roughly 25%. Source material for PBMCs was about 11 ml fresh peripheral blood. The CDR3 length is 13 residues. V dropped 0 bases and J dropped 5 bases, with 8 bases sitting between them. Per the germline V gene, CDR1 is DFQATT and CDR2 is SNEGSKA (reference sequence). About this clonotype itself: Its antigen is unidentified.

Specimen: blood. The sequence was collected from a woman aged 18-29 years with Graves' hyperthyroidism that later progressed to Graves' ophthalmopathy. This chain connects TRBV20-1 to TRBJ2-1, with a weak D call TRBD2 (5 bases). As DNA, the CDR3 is TGCAGTGCTAGAGATGACTACGACAATGAGCAGTTCTTC. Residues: CSARDDYDNEQFF.